This is a list of T cell receptor beta chains from one sample in a study of graft-versus-host responses after intestinal transplantation. Their specific antigens are unknown. The method was immunoSEQ multiplex PCR; TCRdb's version includes in-frame clones alone and lacks a portion of them. In the table there are about 66,000 clones, less than 95% of which are singletons. The specimen was unstimulated CD8+ T cells sorted from spleen or lymph node cells, collected before intestinal transplant. These receptors were collected from a human donor who received an intestinal transplant. The CDR3 runs from the conserved cysteine through the conserved F or W. D genes are given only for firm matches. A row's size may be missing; if present it is once, few, many or a size class.

length,D,V,size,J,DNA,CDR3
12,-,TRBV11-2,once,TRBJ1-2,TGTGCCAGCAGCTTAGATGGAGGGGGCTACACCTTC,CASSLDGGGYTF
17,TRBD2,TRBV25-1,-,TRBJ2-7,TGTGCCAGCAGTGAATTCCCCCCAGCGGGGGACCCCTACGAGCAGTACTTC,CASSEFPPAGDPYEQYF
14,-,TRBV19,-,TRBJ2-7,TGTGCCAGTAGTATGACCGGACTCTCCCACGAGCAGTACTTC,CASSMTGLSHEQYF
15,TRBD1,TRBV7-9,-,TRBJ2-1,TGTGCCAGCAGTCCTACAGGGGGCGCGAGCAATGAGCAGTTCTTC,CASSPTGGASNEQFF
15,TRBD2,TRBV13,-,TRBJ2-7,TGTGCCAGCAGCTCCGGGACTAGCGGGGGCTACGAGCAGTACTTC,CASSSGTSGGYEQYF
12,-,TRBV15,-,TRBJ1-1,TGTGCCACCAGCCGAGAGGGCAGGGTGGCTTTCTTT,CATSREGRVAFF
15,TRBD1,TRBV9,-,TRBJ1-1,TGTGCCAGCAGCCTAGGACAGGCGCTGAACACTGAAGCTTTCTTT,CASSLGQALNTEAFF
15,TRBD2,TRBV13,-,TRBJ2-3,TGTGCCAGCAGCGGAACTAGCGGGGGATTAGATACGCAGTATTTT,CASSGTSGGLDTQYF
15,TRBD1,TRBV7-9,-,TRBJ1-1,TGTGCCAGCAGCCCGGGACAGGGGGGGAACACTGAAGCTTTCTTT,CASSPGQGGNTEAFF
17,TRBD2,TRBV5-1,-,TRBJ2-2,TGCGCCAGCAGCGAGGGACTATTTGCTCGTATCGCCGGGGAGCTGTTTTTT,CASSEGLFARIAGELFF
14,-,TRBV19,-,TRBJ1-6,TGTGCCAGTAGTATATGGGGCGGAAATTCACCCCTCCACTTT,CASSIWGGNSPLHF
13,-,TRBV11-2,-,TRBJ2-7,TGTGCCAGCAGCTTGCTAAGAAACAGCGAGCAGTACTTC,CASSLLRNSEQYF
14,-,TRBV10-1,-,TRBJ1-3,TGCGCCAGCAGGCCGGGACTCTCTGGAAACACCATATATTTT,CASRPGLSGNTIYF
15,TRBD1,TRBV7-8,-,TRBJ2-5,TGTGCCAGCAGCTTAGAGGCAGGGGGCCGGGAGACCCAGTACTTC,CASSLEAGGRETQYF
18,-,TRBV1,-,TRBJ1-2,TGCACCAGCAGCCAAGTCAGGGACAGGAAAGCCTCCATACATGGCTACACCTTC,CTSSQVRDRKASIHGYTF
14,-,TRBV11-2,-,TRBJ2-7,TGTGCCAGCAGCTTAGGGTTCCGGGACTACGAGCAGTACTTC,CASSLGFRDYEQYF
15,-,TRBV4-1,-,TRBJ1-2,TGCGCCAGCAGCCAAAAACAGGGACAAACCTATGGCTACACCTTC,CASSQKQGQTYGYTF
18,TRBD1,TRBV27,-,TRBJ2-7,TGTGCCAGCAGTTTAAGGGCCCTCCCCGGGACAGGGACCTACGAGCAGTACTTC,CASSLRALPGTGTYEQYF
14,TRBD1,TRBV6-5,-,TRBJ1-4,TGTGCCAGCAGTCAAGACAGGGTTAATGAAAAACTGTTTTTT,CASSQDRVNEKLFF
12,-,TRBV13,-,TRBJ1-1,TGTGCCAGCAGCTTAGCTGCGGATGAAGCTTTCTTT,CASSLAADEAFF
16,TRBD1,TRBV6-6,-,TRBJ2-7,TGTGCCAGCAGGCCTACGGTTTCCGGGACAGAGGACGAGCAGTACTTC,CASRPTVSGTEDEQYF
14,TRBD1,TRBV6-5,-,TRBJ1-2,TGTGCCACCACTAAGGCGGGCAGGGGGCATGGCTACACCTTC,CATTKAGRGHGYTF
13,TRBD1,TRBV11-2,once,TRBJ1-1,TGTGCCAGCAGCCCCGGGACAGGCACTGAAGCTTTCTTT,CASSPGTGTEAFF
17,TRBD2,TRBV27,-,TRBJ2-1,TGTGCCAGCAGTTTAAATAGCGGGGGGGCGTGGGACAATGAGCAGTTCTTC,CASSLNSGGAWDNEQFF
14,TRBD1,TRBV5-1,few,TRBJ1-1,TGCGCCAGCAGCCCAGACAGGGTTCTGGGTGAAGCTTTCTTT,CASSPDRVLGEAFF
14,-,TRBV4-1,-,TRBJ1-1,TGCGCCAGCAGCCAAGAAATGAGGAACACTGAAGCTTTCTTT,CASSQEMRNTEAFF
13,-,TRBV6-5,few,TRBJ1-1,TGTGCCAGCAAGATAGGACAGCAAACTGAAGCTTTCTTT,CASKIGQQTEAFF
16,TRBD1,TRBV7-9,-,TRBJ1-6,TGTGCCAGCAGCTTAGGAGGGGACAGGGGTAATTCACCCCTCCACTTT,CASSLGGDRGNSPLHF
17,TRBD2,TRBV7-9,-,TRBJ2-3,TGTGCCAGCAGCTCCCCCAGGGCGGGGGGGAGCACAGATACGCAGTATTTT,CASSSPRAGGSTDTQYF
16,TRBD2,TRBV5-6,once,TRBJ2-1,TGTGCCAGCAGCCTACCGGGACTAGGGGTAGGGAATGAGCAGTTCTTC,CASSLPGLGVGNEQFF
16,-,TRBV6-1,-,TRBJ2-7,TGTGCCAGCAGTGAAGGCTCAGGCTTCCCTTATCGCGAGCAGTACTTC,CASSEGSGFPYREQYF
14,-,TRBV6-5,-,TRBJ1-1,TGTGCCAGCAGTGCTATGGGGGCGGGCACTGAAGCTTTCTTT,CASSAMGAGTEAFF